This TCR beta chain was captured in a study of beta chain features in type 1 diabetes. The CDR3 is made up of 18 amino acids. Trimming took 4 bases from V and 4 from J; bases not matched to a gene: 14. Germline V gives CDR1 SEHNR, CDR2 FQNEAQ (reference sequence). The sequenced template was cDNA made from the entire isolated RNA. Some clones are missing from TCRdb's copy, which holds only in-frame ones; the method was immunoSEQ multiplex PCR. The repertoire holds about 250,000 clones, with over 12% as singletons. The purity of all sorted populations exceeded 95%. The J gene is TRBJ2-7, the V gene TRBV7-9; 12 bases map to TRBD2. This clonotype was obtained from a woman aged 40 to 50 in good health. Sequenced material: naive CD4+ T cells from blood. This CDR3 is CASSSLSSGGANWYEQYF. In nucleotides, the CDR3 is TGTGCCAGCAGCTCCCTTTCTAGCGGGGGGGCCAATTGGTACGAGCAGTACTTC.